This T cell receptor (beta chain) stems from a study of blood T cell repertoires in COVID-19 (dated by TCRdb to 2019 to 2021). General notes on the study: Samples covering the acute and convalescent phases of COVID-19 were provided by collaborators in the United States, Italy and Spain. The prospective study material was composed of cDNA or gDNA derived from T cells, B-cell-depleted T cells, or PBMCs. Subjects who had been exposed to COVID-19, were actively infected with it, or had recovered from it provided the deeply sampled blood TCRbeta repertoires that made up the dataset. The repertoires were released in a freely available public database intended as a resource for research on the immune response to SARS-CoV-2. Samples were obtained from the ongoing ImmuneRACE study (first 160 participants) and from about 1,300 subjects provided by 6 global collaborators. Nearly every sample came with metadata listing a de-identified subject ID, COVID-19 status, age in years and sex. Where HLA class I and class II types were available, the types were taken from metadata supplied by the sample provider, not from assay-based typing. On the study overall, not on this receptor specifically: How much clinical and demographic metadata was included differed by source and by participant, and the metadata was provided uncurated.

TCRbeta CDR3 regions were amplified from genomic DNA by means of the immunoSEQ Assay, a bias-controlled multiplex PCR. The authors' analysis ran thus. The number of nucleated cells in each sample was estimated by amplification of reference gene primers within the assay. To quantify the absolute abundance of each unique TCRbeta CDR3 rearrangement, sequence reads were collapsed and filtered. For each sample, productive Simpson clonality was calculated as the square root of Simpson's diversity index across productive rearrangements. In TCRdb, the immuneACCESS table is reduced to in-frame sequences with V and J assigned. These tables do not hold every clone; where another copy was compared, an unresolved V gene accounts for under half, and the others remain unexplained. The D gene and trimming were derived from the DNA, and the V and J assignments and clone size from that table. Here the sample has 130,000 to 150,000 clones; roughly 86% occur a single time. Of the sample, roughly a tenth is held by the ten largest clones.

The collaborating institutions used their own protocols to collect whole blood in K2EDTA tubes. Collaborator samples were shipped for TCRbeta analysis as frozen whole blood, isolated PBMCs, or DNA extracted from either sample type. On this clone: The specificity of this receptor is unknown. No base quality information exists; no much larger clone differs at one position.

V is trimmed back by 10 bases and J by 4 bases, and the junction contains 13 bases that no gene match accounts for. For CDR1 and CDR2, the germline V gene (reference sequence) lists LNHDA and SQIVND. The CDR3 runs 16 amino acids, cysteine and phenylalanine included. The CDR3 DNA has 48 bases and is translated from base 1. The V gene is TRBV19 and the J gene is TRBJ1-2, with 12 bases matching TRBD1. This TCR was recovered from a man over 45 with active or convalescent COVID-19. The specimen was peripheral blood. The CDR3 protein: CATKTGDRGRIYGYTF. The DNA is as follows: TGTGCCACCAAGACTGGGGACAGGGGGCGCATCTATGGCTACACCTTC.